Below are 15 T cell receptor beta chains sequenced from a single sample in a study of neurological immune-mediated disorders. TCRdb used MiXCR to reprocess the 5' RACE reads, holding one entry per CDR3 protein. The table shows more than 60,000 distinct CDR3 sequences, with less than 4% occurring only once. Sequences were obtained from PBMCs. The receptors here all came from a woman aged 45-60 years with multiple sclerosis.

This clonotype was picked up many times. This chain connects TRBV20-1 to TRBJ2-3; 8 nucleotides agree with TRBD2. The J segment lost 4 bases and the V segment lost 0 bases, leaving 9 bases of the junction unmatched. Germline V CDR1 and CDR2: DFQATT, SNEGSKA (reference sequence). The length of the CDR3 is 16 residues. CDR3 sequence reads: CSARDPREGRSDTQYF. The DNA for the CDR3 is TGCAGTGCTAGAGATCCACGGGAGGGCCGCTCAGATACGCAGTATTTT.

This clonotype was recorded at least ten times. The chain links TRBV21-1 to TRBJ2-1. TRBV21-1 is tagged as a pseudogene. The CDR3 is 15 residues long. The CDR3 DNA reads TGTGCCAGCAGCAAAAAGGGGAGCTCCTACAATGAGCAGTTCTTC. Residues: CASSKKGSSYNEQFF.

This clonotype occurred many times. It is likely a read error, because the conserved phenylalanine at the end of the CDR3 is missing. The J gene is TRBJ1-1, the V gene TRBV7-8; 7 bases agree with TRBD1. This CDR3 is built from 14 residues. Germline V CDR1 and CDR2: SGHVS, FQNEAQ. The J segment lost 0 bases and the V segment lost 5 bases, leaving 3 bases of the junction unmatched. CDR3 sequence reads: CASSRTGMNTEAFN. For the CDR3, the DNA is TGTGCCAGCAGCCGGACAGGCATGAACACTGAAGCTTTCAAT.

This clonotype was recorded many times. The chain carries TRBV20-1 and TRBJ2-2, with 7 positions matching TRBD2. The CDR3 length is 15 residues. V lost 1 base to trimming and J lost 2 bases; unmatched junction nucleotides: 4. Germline V gene lookup returns CDR1 DFQATT and CDR2 SNEGSKA (reference sequence). CDR3 amino acids: CSARVSGTNTGELFF. The CDR3 region has the DNA TGCAGTGCTAGAGTGAGCGGGACCAACACCGGGGAGCTGTTTTTT.

This clonotype has ten or more counts. V is TRBV7-9 and J is TRBJ2-7; 12 bases are shared with TRBD2. Trimming cost V 5 bases and J 5 bases; bases outside gene matches: 4. Germline assignment: CDR1 SEHNR and CDR2 FQNEAQ (reference sequence). CDR3 length equals 14 residues. The CDR3 protein is CASSISSGRDEQYF. CDR3 nucleotides: TGTGCCAGCAGCATTTCTAGCGGGAGGGACGAGCAGTACTTC.

This clonotype appeared many times. CDR3 sequence reads: CSARATGWGKLFF. The CDR3 region has the DNA TGCAGTGCTAGAGCCACAGGGTGGGGAAAACTGTTTTTT. The rearrangement links TRBV20-1 to TRBJ1-4; TRBD1 might be the D (6 bases). There are 13 residues in the CDR3. Germline CDR1 and CDR2: DFQATT and SNEGSKA (reference sequence). Trimming left V 1 base short and J 10 bases short, with 13 bases between.

This clonotype was seen many times. The chain uses TRBV21-1 and TRBJ1-5; the DNA was not compared with TRBD1, the D call given in the table. TRBV21-1 is classified as a pseudogene. The CDR3 runs to 15 residues. CDR3 in amino acids: CASSSHRGCNQPQHF. The CDR3 nucleotides read TGTGCCAGCAGCTCCCACAGGGGTTGCAATCAGCCCCAGCATTTT.

This clonotype has at least ten counts. The genes are TRBV20-1 and TRBJ2-5; 9 nucleotides align to TRBD1. In germline, CDR1 is DFQATT, CDR2 SNEGSKA (reference sequence). The CDR3 length is 14 residues. V lost 3 bases to trimming and J lost 8 bases; unmatched junction nucleotides: 10. The CDR3 is CSASPGTGMATQYF. The CDR3 coding sequence is TGCAGTGCTAGTCCCGGGACAGGGATGGCCACCCAGTACTTC.

The chain recombines TRBV5-1 with TRBJ1-1; TRBD1 agrees at 7 bases. Trimming took 0 bases from V and 2 from J; bases not matched to a gene: 10. The germline gives CDR1 SGHRS, CDR2 YFSETQ. The CDR3 sequence is 17 residues long. CDR3 nucleotide sequence: TGCGCCAGCAGCTTGGGTGGGGGCCAGGGGGAAAACACTGAAGCTTTCTTT. Translated, it gives CASSLGGGQGENTEAFF.

This clonotype was seen at least ten times. V and J are TRBV3-1 and TRBJ2-3, with 10 bases identical to TRBD2. Germline values: CDR1 LGHDT, CDR2 YNNKEL (reference sequence). The CDR3 consists of 15 residues. Germline trimming cut 3 bases from V and 5 bases from J; bases unmatched to any gene: 5. The CDR3 is CASSHGAGGRDTQYF. DNA of the CDR3: TGTGCCAGCAGCCATGGAGCGGGAGGGAGAGATACGCAGTATTTT.

This clonotype was detected many times. V and J are TRBV7-9 and TRBJ2-1; D remains unclear. This CDR3 spans 13 amino acids. CDR1 is SEHNR and CDR2 is FQNEAQ in the germline V gene (reference sequence). V lost 0 bases and J lost 6, with 6 bases in between. The CDR3 DNA reads as TGTGCCAGCAGCTTAGCGTGGCCCAATGAGCAGTTCTTC. Translated: CASSLAWPNEQFF.

This clonotype was counted many times. The J gene is TRBJ2-1, the V gene TRBV14, with 9 bases fitting TRBD2. Germline CDR1 is SGHDN and CDR2 is FVKESK. This CDR3 contains 15 residues. The ends lost 0 bases at V and 14 bases at J; junction bases unmatched: 11. CDR3 DNA: TGTGCCAGCAGCCAAGACGCACTAGCGGGCACCGCCAAGTTCTTC. It yields the protein CASSQDALAGTAKFF.

This clonotype was observed many times. The rearrangement links TRBV12-3 or TRBV12-4 to TRBJ1-6; 7 bases are a match to TRBD1. The CDR3 runs to 19 residues. After removal of 3 bases from V and 0 bases from J, the junction contained 11 bases not matched to a gene. CDR3 in DNA: TGTGCCAGCAGTTTTGGCTACAACTGGGACAGCTCCTATAATTCACCCCTCCACTTT. Residues: CASSFGYNWDSSYNSPLHF.

This clonotype was counted many times. The V and J genes are TRBV6-6 and TRBJ1-1; a possible D gene is TRBD1 (5 bases). The CDR3 is 11 residues long. CDR1 and CDR2 (germline): MNHNY, SVGAGI (reference sequence). V was clipped by 6 bases and J by 8 bases, with 10 bases between them. Written as DNA, the CDR3 is TGTGCCAGCAGACGGGACCGCGAAGCTTTCTTT. Its translation is CASRRDREAFF.

This clonotype showed up many times. V gene TRBV5-1 combines with J gene TRBJ2-5; 8 bases are a match to TRBD1. Trimming cost V 5 bases and J 2 bases; bases outside gene matches: 5. There are 14 residues in the CDR3. Germline CDR1 and CDR2: SGHRS and YFSETQ. The CDR3 DNA sequence: TGCGCCAGCAGTTCCGGGACAGGTCAAGAGACCCAGTACTTC. Its protein product is CASSSGTGQETQYF.